This T cell receptor beta chain comes out of a study of neurological immune-mediated disorders. This clonotype has only a few counts. The length of the CDR3 is 16 residues. Germline V gene sequence: CDR1 SGHRS, CDR2 YFSETQ. V was pared by 5 bases and J by 0 bases, with 7 bases of the junction left unmatched. Stated time point: longitudinal time-point 2. Healthy controls consisted of blood bank volunteers in Maryland, USA. Unsorted libraries used 2 million PBMCs kept at -80 degrees C. By 5'RACE with 10-nucleotide random UMIs, the cDNA was made. Every sequencing run generated in excess of 170 million TCR-beta sequences. These sequences covered 15-18 subjects. TCRdb used MiXCR to reprocess the 5' RACE reads, holding one entry per CDR3 protein. Altogether some 60,000 distinct CDR3 sequences are present, around a tenth being singletons, with the ten largest covering around 12%.

The receptor's source is a man aged 25 to 40 in good health. Sequenced sample: PBMCs. The rearrangement links TRBV5-1 to TRBJ2-1, with TRBD2 identical over 8 bases. CDR3: CASRKGSGASYNEQFF. CDR3 nucleotides: TGCGCCAGCAGAAAAGGTAGCGGGGCCTCCTACAATGAGCAGTTCTTC.